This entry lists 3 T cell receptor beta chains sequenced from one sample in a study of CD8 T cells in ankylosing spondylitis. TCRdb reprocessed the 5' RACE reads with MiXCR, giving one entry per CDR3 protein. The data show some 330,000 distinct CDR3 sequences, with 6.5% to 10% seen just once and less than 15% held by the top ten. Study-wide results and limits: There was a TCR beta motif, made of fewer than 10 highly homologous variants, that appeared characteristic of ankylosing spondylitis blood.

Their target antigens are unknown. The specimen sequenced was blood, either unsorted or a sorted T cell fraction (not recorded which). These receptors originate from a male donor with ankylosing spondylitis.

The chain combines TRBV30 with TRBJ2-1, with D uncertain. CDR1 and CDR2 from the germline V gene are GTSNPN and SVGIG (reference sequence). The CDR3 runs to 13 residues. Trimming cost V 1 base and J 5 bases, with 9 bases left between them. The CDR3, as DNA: TGTGCCTGGAGTGCCGGCTCGAACAATGAGCAGTTCTTC. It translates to CAWSAGSNNEQFF.

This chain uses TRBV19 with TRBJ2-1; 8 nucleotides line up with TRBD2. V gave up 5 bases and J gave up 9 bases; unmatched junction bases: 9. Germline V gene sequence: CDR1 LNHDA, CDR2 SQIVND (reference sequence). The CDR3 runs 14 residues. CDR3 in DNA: TGTGCCAGTAGTCCGCGGGAGGAGTGGGCTGAGCAGTTCTTC. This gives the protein CASSPREEWAEQFF.

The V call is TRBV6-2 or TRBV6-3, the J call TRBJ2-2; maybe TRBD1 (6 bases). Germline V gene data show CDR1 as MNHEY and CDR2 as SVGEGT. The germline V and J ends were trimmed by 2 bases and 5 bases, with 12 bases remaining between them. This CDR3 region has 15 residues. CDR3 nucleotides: TGTGCCAGCAGTTACCACAGGGTTGGGACCGGGGAGCTGTTTTTT. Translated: CASSYHRVGTGELFF.